This TCR beta chain came from a study of T cells in localized non-small cell lung cancer. General study findings and limits: Measurement of T cell clonality placed uninvolved adjacent lung highest, above the level in tumor.

A remark on this clone: Its antigen remains unknown.

V was trimmed by 1 base and J by 5 bases, leaving 23 bases between them. The CDR3 loop spans 18 amino acids. Germline V gene sequence: CDR1 SGHVS, CDR2 FQNEAQ. TCRdb keeps only in-frame clones here, not all; method: immunoSEQ multiplex PCR. The top ten hold approximately 7.9% of the sample, which has roughly 35,000 clones, 90% to 95% seen once. V is TRBV7-8 and J is TRBJ1-1, with D unclear. The sequence was obtained from a female donor at least 60 years old with stage I lung adenocarcinoma. The specimen comprised peripheral blood, sampled before any cancer treatment. The CDR3 loop reads CASSLVERDSTHSTEAFF. CDR3 DNA sequence: TGTGCCAGCAGCTTAGTTGAGCGGGATTCGACCCACTCAACTGAAGCTTTCTTT.